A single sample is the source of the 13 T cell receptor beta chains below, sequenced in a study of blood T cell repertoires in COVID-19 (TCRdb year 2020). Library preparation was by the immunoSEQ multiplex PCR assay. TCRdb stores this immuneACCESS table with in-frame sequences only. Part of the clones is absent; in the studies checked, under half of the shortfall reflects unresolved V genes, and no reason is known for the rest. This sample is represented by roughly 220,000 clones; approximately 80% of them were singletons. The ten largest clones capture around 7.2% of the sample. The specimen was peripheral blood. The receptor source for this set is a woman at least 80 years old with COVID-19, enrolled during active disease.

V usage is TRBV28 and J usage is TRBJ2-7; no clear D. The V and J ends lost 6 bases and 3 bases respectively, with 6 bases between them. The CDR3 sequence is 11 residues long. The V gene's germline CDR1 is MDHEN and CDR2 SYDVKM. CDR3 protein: CASSRVYEQYF. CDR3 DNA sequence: TGTGCCAGCAGCCGCGTCTACGAGCAGTACTTC.

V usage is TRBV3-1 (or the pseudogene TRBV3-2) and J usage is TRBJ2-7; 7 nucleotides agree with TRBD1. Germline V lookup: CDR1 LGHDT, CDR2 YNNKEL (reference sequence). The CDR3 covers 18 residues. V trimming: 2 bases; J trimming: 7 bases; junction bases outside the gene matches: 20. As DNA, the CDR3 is TGTGCCAGCAGCCAAAGATTACTAGGTGGCAGGGGGATAGAGGAGCAGTACTTC. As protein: CASSQRLLGGRGIEEQYF.

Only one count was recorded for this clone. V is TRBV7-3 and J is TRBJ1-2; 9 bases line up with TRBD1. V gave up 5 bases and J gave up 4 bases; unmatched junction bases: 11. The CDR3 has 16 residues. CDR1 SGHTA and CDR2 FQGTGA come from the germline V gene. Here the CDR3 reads CASSPNPRDRAYGYTF. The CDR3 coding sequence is TGTGCCAGCAGCCCGAACCCCCGGGACAGGGCCTATGGCTACACCTTC.

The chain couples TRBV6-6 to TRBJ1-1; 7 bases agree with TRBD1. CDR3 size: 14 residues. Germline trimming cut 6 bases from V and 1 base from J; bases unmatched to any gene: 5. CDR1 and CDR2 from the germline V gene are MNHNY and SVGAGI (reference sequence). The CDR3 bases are TGTGCCAGCAGCCGACAGGGCTCGAACACTGAAGCTTTCTTT. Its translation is CASSRQGSNTEAFF.

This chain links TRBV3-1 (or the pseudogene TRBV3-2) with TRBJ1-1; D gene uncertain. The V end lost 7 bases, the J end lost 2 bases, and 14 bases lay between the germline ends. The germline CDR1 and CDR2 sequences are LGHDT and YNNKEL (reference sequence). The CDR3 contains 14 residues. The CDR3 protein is CASNAGGHNTEAFF. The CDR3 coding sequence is TGTGCCAGCAACGCAGGAGGGCACAACACTGAAGCTTTCTTT.

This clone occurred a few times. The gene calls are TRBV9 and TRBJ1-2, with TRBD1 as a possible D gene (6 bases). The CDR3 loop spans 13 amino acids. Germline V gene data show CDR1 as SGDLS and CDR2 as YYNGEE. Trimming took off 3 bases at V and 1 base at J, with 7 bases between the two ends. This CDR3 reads CASSARGNYGYTF. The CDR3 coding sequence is TGTGCCAGCAGCGCCAGGGGTAACTATGGCTACACCTTC.

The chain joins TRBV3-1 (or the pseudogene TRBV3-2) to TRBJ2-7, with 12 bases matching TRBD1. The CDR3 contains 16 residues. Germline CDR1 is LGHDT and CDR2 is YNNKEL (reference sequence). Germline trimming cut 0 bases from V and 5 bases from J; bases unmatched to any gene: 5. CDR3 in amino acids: CASSQDSGTGGHEQYF. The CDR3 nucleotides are TGTGCCAGCAGCCAAGACTCCGGGACAGGGGGCCACGAGCAGTACTTC.

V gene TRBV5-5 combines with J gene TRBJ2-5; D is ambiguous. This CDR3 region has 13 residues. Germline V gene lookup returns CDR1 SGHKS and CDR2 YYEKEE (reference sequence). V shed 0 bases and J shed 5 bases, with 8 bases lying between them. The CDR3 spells CASSLDAEETQYF. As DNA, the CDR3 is TGTGCCAGCAGCTTGGACGCTGAGGAGACCCAGTACTTC.

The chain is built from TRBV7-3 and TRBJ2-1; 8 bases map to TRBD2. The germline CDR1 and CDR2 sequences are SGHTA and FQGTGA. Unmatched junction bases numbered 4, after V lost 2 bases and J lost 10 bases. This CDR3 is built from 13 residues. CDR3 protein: CASSLAGGMEQFF. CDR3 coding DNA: TGTGCCAGCAGCTTAGCGGGGGGAATGGAGCAGTTCTTC.

Written as DNA, the CDR3 is TGTGCCACCACCGCAGCGGGAGTCGGGGAGACCCAGTACTTC. Its translation is CATTAAGVGETQYF. This chain connects TRBV15 to TRBJ2-5, with 8 bases identical to TRBD2. Per germline, CDR1 LNHNV and CDR2 YYDKDF (reference sequence). CDR3 length: 14 amino acids. Germline trimming cut 7 bases from V and 5 bases from J; bases unmatched to any gene: 9.

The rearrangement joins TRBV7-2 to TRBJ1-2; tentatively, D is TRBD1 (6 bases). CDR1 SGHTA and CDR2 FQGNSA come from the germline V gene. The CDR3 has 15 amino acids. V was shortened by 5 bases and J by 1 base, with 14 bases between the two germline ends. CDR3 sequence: CASSPWTALNYGYTF. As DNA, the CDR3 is TGTGCCAGCAGCCCTTGGACAGCCCTTAACTATGGCTACACCTTC.

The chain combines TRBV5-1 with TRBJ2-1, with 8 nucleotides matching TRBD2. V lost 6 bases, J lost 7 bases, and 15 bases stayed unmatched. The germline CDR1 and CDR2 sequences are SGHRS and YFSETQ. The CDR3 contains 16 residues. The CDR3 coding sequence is TGCGCCAGCATCGAAGTAGCGGGGCCGGGCCAAAATGAGCAGTTCTTC. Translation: CASIEVAGPGQNEQFF. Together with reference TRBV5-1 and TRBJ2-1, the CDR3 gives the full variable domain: KAGVTQTPRYLIKTRGQQVTLSCSPISGHRSVSWYQQTPGQGLQFLFEYFSETQRNKGNFPGRFSGRQFSNSRSEMNVSTLELGDSALYLCASIEVAGPGQNEQFFGPGTRLTVL.

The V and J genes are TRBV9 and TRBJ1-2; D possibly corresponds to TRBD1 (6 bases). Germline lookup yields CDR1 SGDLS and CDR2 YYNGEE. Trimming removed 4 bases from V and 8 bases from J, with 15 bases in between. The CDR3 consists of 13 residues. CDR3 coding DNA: TGTGCCAGCAGCCTACGGACAGAGTTAGGCTACACCTTC. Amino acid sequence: CASSLRTELGYTF.